Presented here are 32 T cell receptor beta chains from one specimen sequenced in a study of T cell repertoires in cytomegalovirus infection. TCRdb re-derived calls from the reads in MiXCR, one entry per CDR3 protein. The table lists some 440,000 distinct CDR3 sequences, 25% to 40% of them singletons. Specimen: PBMCs. The source is a human donor in good health (CMV status not recorded). Some clones in this sample may be carry-over from other donors' samples.

This sequence joins TRBV20-1 and TRBJ2-3, with a possible D match to TRBD2 (6 bases). The CDR3 covers 19 residues. Trimming took off 2 bases at V and 4 bases at J, with 28 bases between the two ends. The germline V gene encodes CDR1 DFQATT and CDR2 SNEGSKA (reference sequence). CDR3 region: CSARPPRSHHQRVADTQYF. The CDR3 coding sequence is TGCAGTGCTAGACCACCGCGATCCCATCACCAGCGGGTAGCAGATACGCAGTATTTT.

Details on this clonotype: A much larger clone lies one base from this, so it may be a read error. This chain connects TRBV7-2 to TRBJ2-4; 7 bases line up with TRBD1. CDR3 length equals 16 residues. The ends lost 3 bases at V and 11 bases at J; junction bases unmatched: 16. Germline V CDR1 and CDR2: SGHTA, FQGNSA. As DNA, the CDR3 is TGTGCCAGCAGCTTCGACAGGGTACGCTCCGCCGACCTTCAGTACTTC. Translation: CASSFDRVRSADLQYF.

This clonotype has a handful of counts. The CDR3 sequence: CASSFQGRGGSNTGELFF. The DNA for the CDR3 is TGTGCCAGCAGCTTCCAGGGCCGGGGCGGATCGAACACCGGGGAGCTGTTTTTT. The chain carries TRBV7-6 and TRBJ2-2, with D perhaps assigned TRBD1 or TRBD2 (5 bases each). Trimming shortened V by 3 bases and J by 0 bases, and 17 bases separated the two germline ends. The CDR3 runs 18 residues. Germline loops: CDR1 SGHVS, CDR2 FNYEAQ.

This clonotype was seen ten or more times. The CDR3 DNA reads as TGTGCCAGCAGCGTCGGGACTCGAGCGGGCACAGATACGCAGTATTTT. Encoded protein: CASSVGTRAGTDTQYF. The chain has TRBV7-2 and TRBJ2-3; weak D call: TRBD2 (6 bases). The CDR3 has 16 residues. The germline CDR1 and CDR2 sequences are SGHTA and FQGNSA. Trimming pared 5 bases from V and 1 base from J, leaving 16 bases between.

The CDR3: CASGLAKTGKQNTGELFF. The CDR3 nucleotides are TGTGCTAGTGGTTTGGCCAAGACAGGGAAACAGAACACCGGGGAGCTGTTTTTT. V and J are TRBV12-5 and TRBJ2-2; 7 bases match TRBD1. The CDR3 length is 18 residues. The V gene's germline CDR1 is LGHNT and CDR2 FRNRAP. Trimming at V came to 1 base and at J to 1 base, leaving 9 bases not matched to a gene.

V and J are TRBV2 and TRBJ2-2; D is possibly TRBD1 (5 bases). CDR1 and CDR2 from the germline V gene are SNHLY and FYNNEI. CDR3 length: 16 amino acids. V was clipped by 6 bases and J by 4 bases, with 18 bases between them. This CDR3 is CASRPLAGFGTGELFF. For the CDR3, the DNA is TGTGCCAGCAGACCCCTCGCAGGGTTCGGCACCGGGGAGCTGTTTTTT.

About this clonotype: Possible read error: a much larger clone is one base away. The rearrangement uses TRBV7-2 and TRBJ1-2; TRBD1 is a possible D gene (5 bases). Germline CDR1 reads SGHTA; CDR2 reads FQGNSA. V was cut by 3 bases and J by 4 bases, with 15 bases left in between. This CDR3 is built from 15 residues. The CDR3 protein is CASSLLPGSPYGYTF. CDR3 DNA sequence: TGTGCCAGCAGCTTGCTGCCAGGGTCACCCTATGGCTACACCTTC. The whole variable domain, remainder taken from reference TRBV7-2 and TRBJ1-2, is GAGVSQSPSNKVTEKGKDVELRCDPISGHTALYWYRQSLGQGLEFLIYFQGNSAPDKSGLPSDRFSAERTGGSVSTLTIQRTQQEDSAVYLCASSLLPGSPYGYTFGSGTRLTVV.

The CDR3 loop is CASSHLTLTF. The CDR3 DNA sequence: TGTGCCAGCAGCCACCTAACACTCACCTTC. The V and J genes are TRBV11-2 and TRBJ1-2; no firm D call. Germline CDR1 is SGHAT and CDR2 is FQNNGV. Trimming shortened V by 5 bases and J by 13 bases, and 11 bases separated the two germline ends. This CDR3 region has 10 residues.

Notes on this clonotype: Compared with germline, one end of the junction differs, possibly owing to a read error. This chain links TRBV11-2 with TRBJ1-6; D is undetermined. Germline CDR1 and CDR2: SGHAT and FQNNGV. The CDR3 is 18 amino acids. The CDR3 region is CASSLDGRVNFYNSPLPF. The DNA of the CDR3 is TGTGCCAGCAGCTTAGATGGTAGGGTAAACTTCTATAATTCACCCCTCCCCTTT.

This clonotype was seen a handful of times. This chain links TRBV7-9 with TRBJ1-1; a possible D gene is TRBD1 (5 bases). The CDR3 has 16 residues. Germline V lookup: CDR1 SEHNR, CDR2 FQNEAQ (reference sequence). V shed 4 bases and J shed 5 bases, with 20 bases lying between them. CDR3 coding DNA: TGTGCCAGCAGCTGGCGGGGGTTAGATCTGAGAACTGAAGCTTTCTTT. Translated: CASSWRGLDLRTEAFF.

This clonotype was seen at least ten times. This chain uses TRBV6-1 with TRBJ2-5; TRBD1 agrees at 8 bases. This CDR3 is built from 15 residues. The germline CDR1 and CDR2 sequences are MNHNS and SASEGT. The V gene end was trimmed by 2 bases and the J gene end by 2 bases; junction bases not matched to a gene: 4. CDR3 bases: TGTGCCAGCAGTGAACTGACAGGGGAGCAAGAGACCCAGTACTTC. Translated, it gives CASSELTGEQETQYF.

The V call is TRBV6-5, the J call TRBJ2-2, with D tentatively TRBD1 (5 bases). Looked up from germline, CDR1 is MNHEY and CDR2 is SVGAGI. CDR3 length equals 15 residues. V was cut by 4 bases and J by 1 base, with 10 bases left in between. CDR3 residues: CASSSPGWNTGELFF. CDR3 coding DNA: TGTGCCAGCAGTTCCCCAGGGTGGAACACCGGGGAGCTGTTTTTT.

With regard to this clonotype: This sequence may be a read error, since a much larger clone differs from it by one base. The CDR3 carries no conserved terminal phenylalanine or tryptophan, so it likely arises from a read error. This chain uses TRBV12-3 or TRBV12-4 with TRBJ2-7; 11 nucleotides align to TRBD2. Unmatched junction bases numbered 5, after V lost 3 bases and J lost 7 bases. This CDR3 spans 14 amino acids. Written as DNA, the CDR3 is TGTGCCAGCAGTTTCCATGGGACTAGCGGAGAGCAGTACTTA. Translating gives CASSFHGTSGEQYL.

This clonotype has a handful of counts. The chain joins TRBV5-1 to TRBJ1-2; a weak D match, TRBD1 (5 bases). Trimming pared 0 bases from V and 7 bases from J, leaving 7 bases between. The germline V gene has CDR1 SGHRS and CDR2 YFSETQ. The CDR3 runs 12 residues. The CDR3 sequence: CASSLGDSGYTF. The CDR3 nucleotides read TGCGCCAGCAGCTTGGGAGACAGTGGCTACACCTTC.

As for this clonotype: Just one base apart from a much larger clone, this may be a read error. The chain combines TRBV20-1 with TRBJ2-5; no firm D call. The CDR3 is 16 amino acids. Per the germline V gene, CDR1 is DFQATT and CDR2 is SNEGSKA (reference sequence). V was pared by 3 bases and J by 2 bases, with 19 bases between. The CDR3 DNA follows: TGCAGTGCTAGGTTGGCAGCGTGGGCATCACAAGAGACCCAGTACTTC. Its translation: CSARLAAWASQETQYF.

This clonotype was observed at least ten times. V usage is TRBV7-2 and J usage is TRBJ2-7, with D possibly matching TRBD2 (6 bases). Trimming took off 5 bases at V and 0 bases at J, with 11 bases between the two ends. CDR3 length equals 14 residues. Germline V CDR1 and CDR2: SGHTA, FQGNSA. CDR3 in amino acids: CASSPHGGSYEQYF. The DNA of the CDR3 is TGTGCCAGCAGCCCCCACGGGGGCTCCTACGAGCAGTACTTC.

Remarks on this clonotype: The CDR3 does not close with the conserved phenylalanine or tryptophan, likely indicating a read error. This rearrangement joins TRBV11-2 to TRBJ2-7; possibly TRBD1 or TRBD2 for D (5 bases each). The CDR3 is 12 residues long. The V and J ends lost 10 bases and 2 bases respectively, with 12 bases between them. Per germline, CDR1 SGHAT and CDR2 FQNNGV. This chain's CDR3 is CAIRGTPYEQYL. CDR3 nucleotide sequence: TGTGCCATCAGAGGGACCCCCTACGAGCAGTACTTA.

This clonotype has a handful of counts. V and J are TRBV19 and TRBJ1-2; D gene uncertain. The CDR3 runs 15 residues. Germline CDR1 is LNHDA and CDR2 is SQIVND (reference sequence). The V gene lost 5 bases and the J gene lost 5 bases, with 18 bases spanning the gap. The CDR3 protein is CASSSQGGLRYGYTF. For the CDR3, the DNA is TGTGCCAGTAGTTCCCAAGGAGGGCTGCGGTATGGCTACACCTTC.

This sequence joins TRBV6-6 and TRBJ2-4, with a possible D match to TRBD1 (6 bases). V lost 7 bases, J lost 2 bases, and 21 bases lay in between. This CDR3 spans 17 amino acids. Germline-derived CDR1 and CDR2 are MNHNY and SVGAGI (reference sequence). The CDR3 sequence is CASTLSRNRVTKNIQYF. The CDR3 coding sequence is TGTGCCAGCACTCTAAGCCGGAACAGGGTCACCAAAAACATTCAGTACTTC.

The chain is built from TRBV5-4 and TRBJ1-1; unclear D gene. There are 14 residues in the CDR3. Trimming pared 4 bases from V and 1 base from J, leaving 11 bases between. Looked up from germline, CDR1 is SGHNT and CDR2 is YYREEE (reference sequence). The CDR3 spells CASSPWSTNTEAFF. In DNA form, the CDR3 reads TGTGCCAGCAGCCCCTGGTCAACGAACACTGAAGCTTTCTTT.

The table lists this clonotype with a few counts. The chain links TRBV6-2 or TRBV6-3 to TRBJ2-2; D possibly uses TRBD1 or TRBD2 (5 bases each). The CDR3 is 13 residues long. Germline CDR1 is MNHEY and CDR2 is SVGEGT. V lost 8 bases, J lost 4 bases, and 11 bases lay in between. The DNA for the CDR3 is TGTGCCAGCGAGGGGAGTGCCACCGGGGAGCTGTTTTTT. Translated, it gives CASEGSATGELFF.

In its sample, this clonotype was seen a few times. The V call is TRBV7-9, the J call TRBJ2-3; D gene unclear. CDR3 size: 14 residues. Trimming pared 5 bases from V and 2 bases from J, leaving 11 bases between. The germline gives CDR1 SEHNR, CDR2 FQNEAQ (reference sequence). Written as DNA, the CDR3 is TGTGCCAGCAGCCCTACCCAGGTCACAGATACGCAGTATTTT. Protein product: CASSPTQVTDTQYF.

Ten or more counts support this clonotype. The chain links TRBV12-3 or TRBV12-4 to TRBJ2-3; D is possibly TRBD2 (6 bases). This CDR3 has 14 residues. V lost 6 bases to trimming and J lost 2 bases, with 12 bases between them. This CDR3 is CASRPEGPTDTQYF. CDR3 DNA sequence: TGTGCCAGCAGACCGGAGGGGCCCACAGATACGCAGTATTTT.

This clonotype turned up a few times. The gene calls are TRBV7-9 and TRBJ2-3; weak D call: TRBD2 (6 bases). The V gene lost 4 bases and the J gene lost 4 bases, with 12 bases spanning the gap. The CDR3 is made up of 14 amino acids. Per germline, CDR1 SEHNR and CDR2 FQNEAQ (reference sequence). The CDR3 DNA reads as TGTGCCAGCAGCTGGGACTCACAGGCAGATACGCAGTATTTT. Amino acids: CASSWDSQADTQYF. Full variable domain (outside the CDR3, taken from reference TRBV7-9 and TRBJ2-3): DTGVSQNPRHKITKRGQNVTFRCDPISEHNRLYWYRQTLGQGPEFLTYFQNEAQLEKSRLLSDRFSAERPKGSFSTLEIQRTEQGDSAMYLCASSWDSQADTQYFGPGTRLTVL.

The chain's CDR3 is CASSGSLGLPPLEQYF. The CDR3 DNA reads as TGTGCCAGCAGTGGATCTCTGGGACTACCTCCCTTGGAGCAGTACTTC. The V call is TRBV2, the J call TRBJ2-7; TRBD2 matches 7 bases. V lost 4 bases, J lost 7 bases, and 16 bases stayed unmatched. Looked up from germline, CDR1 is SNHLY and CDR2 is FYNNEI. CDR3 size: 16 residues.

In regard to this clonotype: A much larger clone lies one base from this, so it may be a read error. Since no conserved phenylalanine or tryptophan closes the CDR3, a read error is the likely cause. The J gene is TRBJ2-1, the V gene TRBV7-3, with TRBD2 identical over 10 bases. The CDR3 loop spans 17 amino acids. Germline V gives CDR1 SGHTA, CDR2 FQGTGA. With 4 bases clipped from V and 1 base from J, the junction kept 7 bases outside the gene matches. CDR3 protein: CASSSIAGGKSYNEQFL. DNA of the CDR3: TGTGCCAGCAGCTCCATAGCGGGGGGAAAGTCCTACAATGAGCAGTTCTTA.

V is TRBV6-1 and J is TRBJ1-1, with D maybe TRBD1 (6 bases). Germline V gene sequence: CDR1 MNHNS, CDR2 SASEGT. CDR3 length: 15 amino acids. V was trimmed by 6 bases and J by 9 bases, leaving 23 bases between them. The CDR3 loop reads CASSRSQTGPAKAFF. CDR3 sequence (DNA): TGTGCCAGCAGCAGGAGCCAGACAGGCCCAGCAAAAGCTTTCTTT.

With regard to this clonotype: The CDR3 end shows no conserved phenylalanine or tryptophan, and so a read error is likely. The genes are TRBV27 and TRBJ2-2; 9 bases fit TRBD1. V trimming: 7 bases; J trimming: 4 bases; junction bases outside the gene matches: 7. This CDR3 comprises 15 residues. Germline-derived CDR1 and CDR2 are MNHEY and SMNVEV (reference sequence). In nucleotides, the CDR3 is TGTGCCAGCAACGCGGGACAGGGATTCACCGGGGAGCTGTTTTGT. Translated: CASNAGQGFTGELFC.

This clonotype was counted many times. This chain joins TRBV7-8 and TRBJ2-7, with 11 bases lining up with TRBD1. Germline loops: CDR1 SGHVS, CDR2 FQNEAQ. Unmatched junction bases numbered 3, after V lost 1 base and J lost 4 bases. The CDR3 is 15 amino acids. The DNA for the CDR3 is TGTGCCAGCAGCTTAGGGGACAGGGGGAGATACGAGCAGTACTTC. This translates into CASSLGDRGRYEQYF.

There are a few counts of this clonotype. The chain employs TRBV4-1 and TRBJ2-7; a weak D match, TRBD1 (6 bases). The germline V and J ends were trimmed by 0 bases and 6 bases, with 21 bases remaining between them. This CDR3 has 17 residues. CDR1 MGHRA and CDR2 YSYEKL come from the germline V gene. The chain's CDR3 is CASSQEVSSSTGFEQYF. The CDR3 region has the DNA TGCGCCAGCAGCCAAGAGGTCTCGTCGAGTACAGGGTTCGAGCAGTACTTC.

The chain uses TRBV2 and TRBJ1-2; 7 bases map to TRBD1. The J segment lost 4 bases and the V segment lost 6 bases, leaving 14 bases of the junction unmatched. This CDR3 is 16 amino acids long. Germline-derived CDR1 and CDR2 are SNHLY and FYNNEI. CDR3 bases: TGTGCCAGCAGAGATGACAGGGTGCCTCGGGGCTATGGCTACACCTTC. Protein: CASRDDRVPRGYGYTF.

This clonotype came up a few times. The chain recombines TRBV9 with TRBJ2-1; 7 bases agree with TRBD2. This CDR3 region has 14 residues. The trim removed 4 bases at V and 4 bases at J, leaving 5 bases unmatched. CDR1 is SGDLS and CDR2 is YYNGEE in the germline V gene. Written as DNA, the CDR3 is TGTGCCAGCAGCATCCGAGCGGGGTACAATGAGCAGTTCTTC. This sequence encodes CASSIRAGYNEQFF.